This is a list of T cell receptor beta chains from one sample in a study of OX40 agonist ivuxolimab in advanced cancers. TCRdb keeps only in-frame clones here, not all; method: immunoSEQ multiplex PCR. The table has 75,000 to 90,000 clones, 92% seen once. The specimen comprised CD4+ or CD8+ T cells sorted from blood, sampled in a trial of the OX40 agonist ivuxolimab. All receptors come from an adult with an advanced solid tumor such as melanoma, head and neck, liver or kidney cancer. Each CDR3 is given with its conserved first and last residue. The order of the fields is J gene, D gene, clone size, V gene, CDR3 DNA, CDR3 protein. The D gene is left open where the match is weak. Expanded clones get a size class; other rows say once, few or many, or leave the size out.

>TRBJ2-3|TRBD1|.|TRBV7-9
TGTGCCAGCAGATCCGGGACAGGGGGCACAGATACGCAGTATTTT
CASRSGTGGTDTQYF
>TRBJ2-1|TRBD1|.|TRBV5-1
TGCGCCAGCAACACAGACAGGGGCTACAATGAGCAGTTCTTC
CASNTDRGYNEQFF
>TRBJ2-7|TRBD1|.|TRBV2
TGTGCCAGCAGCCTCAGACAGGGGACCTACGAGCAGTACTTC
CASSLRQGTYEQYF
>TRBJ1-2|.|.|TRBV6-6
TGTGCCAGCCGCTCACTGAACTATGGCTACACCTTC
CASRSLNYGYTF
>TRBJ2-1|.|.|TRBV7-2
TGTGCCAGCAGCTTACTCGGTTCCCCTGTGGAAATCAATGAGCAGTTCTTC
CASSLLGSPVEINEQFF
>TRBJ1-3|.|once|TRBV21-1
TGTGCCAGCAAACTGGGACAGGCGAGCTCTGGAAACACCATATGTTTT
CASKLGQASSGNTICF
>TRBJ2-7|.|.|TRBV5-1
TGCGCCAGCAGCTTAATGGACAGCAACTACGAGCAGTACTTC
CASSLMDSNYEQYF
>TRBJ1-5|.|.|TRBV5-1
TGCGCCAGCAGCCTGGACGGATTCAATCAGCCCCAGCATTTT
CASSLDGFNQPQHF
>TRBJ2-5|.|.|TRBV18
TGTGCCAGCTCACCTCGGGCCAGCACAATACACCAAGAGACCCAGTACTTC
CASSPRASTIHQETQYF
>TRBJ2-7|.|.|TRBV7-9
TGTGCCAGCAGCTCCACAGACAGCATTTCTCAGGAGCAGTACTTC
CASSSTDSISQEQYF
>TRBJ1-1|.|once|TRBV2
TGTGCCAGCAGTGAAGCGGGGACCCGGTGGAACACTGAAGCTTTCTTT
CASSEAGTRWNTEAFF
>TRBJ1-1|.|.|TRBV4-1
TGCGCCAGCAGCCCCACCAGCACCATAGACTCCACTGAAGCTTTCTTT
CASSPTSTIDSTEAFF
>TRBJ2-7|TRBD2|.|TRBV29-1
TGCAGCGTTGTGGGACCAGCGGGAGGGCCTTACGAGCAGTACTTC
CSVVGPAGGPYEQYF
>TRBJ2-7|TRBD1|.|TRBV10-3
TGTGCCATCAGTGAGTCGAGGGGGCCCCCAGGGGAGCAGTACTTC
CAISESRGPPGEQYF
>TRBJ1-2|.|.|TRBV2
TGTGCCAGCAGTGAAGAAGGGACGTATGGCTACACCTTC
CASSEEGTYGYTF
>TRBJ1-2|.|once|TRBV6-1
TGTGCCAGCAGTGAAGGGGGGGGCTGGTATGGCTACACCTTC
CASSEGGGWYGYTF
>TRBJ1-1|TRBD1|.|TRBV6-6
TGTGCCAGCGGAGGCAGGGGGCTCGACACTGAAGCTTTCTTT
CASGGRGLDTEAFF
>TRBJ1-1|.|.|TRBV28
TGTGCCAGCAGCTCCCCGGGGTTTGAAGCTTTCTTT
CASSSPGFEAFF
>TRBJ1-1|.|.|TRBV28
TGTGCCAGCACCTTAGAGGAGGGAGGGGACACTGAAGCTTTCTTT
CASTLEEGGDTEAFF
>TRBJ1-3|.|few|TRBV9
TGTGCCAGCAGCGTAGCTGGGCCAGCAGGGGGAAACACCATATATTTT
CASSVAGPAGGNTIYF